This paragraph reports one T cell receptor (beta chain). Its matching antigen is unknown. This record belongs to a study of T-cell reconstitution after alpha-beta-depleted transplantation in children. Study-level findings and limits: From newly produced T cells came most of the T-cell counts and diversity one year after transplant. Surviving recipient T cells and thymic progenitors produced the high day-60 TCRbeta diversity seen in some patients. The study reportedly traced alpha-beta T cells about two months after transplant to several hundred expanded graft clones.

Unique molecular identifiers were incorporated into the prepared TCRbeta library. TCRdb re-derived calls from the PCR reads in MiXCR, one entry per CDR3 protein. The sample has about 240,000 distinct CDR3 sequences, around 25% seen once. The source was PBMCs, collected before TCRalphabeta/CD19-depleted stem cell transplant. This receptor was taken from a girl aged 2 to 10 with Fanconi anemia, due to receive a stem cell transplant.

As DNA, the CDR3 is TGTGCCAGCAGACAGGGGGCTAGGGGCAATCAGCCCCAGCATTTT. Its protein is CASRQGARGNQPQHF. The chain joins TRBV12-3 or TRBV12-4 to TRBJ1-5; 9 nucleotides agree with TRBD1. Germline trimming cut 6 bases from V and 2 bases from J; bases unmatched to any gene: 5. The CDR3 has 15 residues.